A selection of T cell receptor beta chains follows, all from one sample in a study of CD8 T cells in ankylosing spondylitis. From the 5' RACE reads, TCRdb called clonotypes with MiXCR, one entry per CDR3 protein. The data hold 250,000 to 400,000 distinct CDR3 sequences, with roughly 11% observed a single time. The sample consisted of blood, either unsorted or a sorted T cell fraction (not recorded which). The receptors come from a female donor with ankylosing spondylitis or in good health (not recorded which). CDR3s include the opening cysteine and the closing phenylalanine or tryptophan. Fields, in order: V gene, J gene, D gene, clone size, CDR3 protein, CDR3 DNA. The D gene is left open where the match is weak. A clone size is listed for some rows: how often the clone was seen (once, few, many), or a class if it is expanded.

V: TRBV27
J: TRBJ2-1
D: -
size: -
CDR3: CASNSAGTHEQFF
DNA: TGTGCCAGCAACTCCGCGGGGACACATGAGCAGTTCTTC

V: TRBV4-3
J: TRBJ2-7
D: -
size: few
CDR3: CASSQEVRYEQYF
DNA: TGCGCCAGCAGCCAAGAGGTGCGGTACGAGCAGTACTTC

V: TRBV12-3/TRBV12-4
J: TRBJ1-1
D: -
size: many
CDR3: CASRPTRNTEAFF
DNA: TGTGCCAGCAGACCCACAAGGAACACTGAAGCTTTCTTT

V: TRBV5-1
J: TRBJ2-7
D: -
size: few
CDR3: CASSLGQGKGSEQYF
DNA: TGCGCCAGCAGCTTGGGGCAGGGTAAGGGAAGCGAGCAGTACTTC

V: TRBV20-1
J: TRBJ1-2
D: -
size: many
CDR3: CSARINQGGTF
DNA: TGCAGTGCTAGAATTAACCAGGGTGGCACCTTC

V: TRBV6-5
J: TRBJ1-2
D: -
size: -
CDR3: CASSFRTDLLANYGYTF
DNA: TGTGCCAGCAGTTTCAGGACAGATCTCTTAGCTAACTATGGCTACACCTTC

V: TRBV5-6
J: TRBJ1-6
D: TRBD1
size: many
CDR3: CASSFRDRGASPLHF
DNA: TGTGCCAGCAGCTTCCGGGACAGGGGTGCTTCACCCCTCCACTTT

V: TRBV11-2
J: TRBJ2-1
D: -
size: few
CDR3: CASSPGPFGQEQFF
DNA: TGTGCCAGCAGCCCCGGACCCTTTGGTCAAGAGCAGTTCTTC

V: TRBV6-5
J: TRBJ1-1
D: -
size: -
CDR3: CASSYLGVSATEAFF
DNA: TGTGCCAGCAGTTACTTAGGGGTCTCAGCCACTGAAGCTTTCTTT

V: TRBV9
J: TRBJ2-7
D: -
size: few
CDR3: CASSVGGDRSYEQYF
DNA: TGTGCCAGCAGCGTCGGGGGAGACAGGTCCTACGAGCAGTACTTC

V: TRBV5-1
J: TRBJ2-1
D: TRBD2
size: many
CDR3: CASSPRTSGLLFYNEQFF
DNA: TGCGCCAGCAGCCCTAGGACTAGCGGGCTTCTCTTCTACAATGAGCAGTTCTTC

V: TRBV12-3/TRBV12-4
J: TRBJ1-6
D: -
size: many
CDR3: CASSPGPYSPLHF
DNA: TGTGCCAGCAGTCCAGGACCTTATTCACCCCTCCACTTT

V: TRBV9
J: TRBJ2-2
D: -
size: -
CDR3: CASSETTAGTGELFF
DNA: TGTGCCAGCAGCGAGACAACAGCAGGCACCGGGGAGCTGTTTTTT

V: TRBV15
J: TRBJ2-2
D: -
size: many
CDR3: CATSNRVGELFF
DNA: TGTGCCACCAGCAACAGGGTCGGGGAGCTGTTTTTT

V: TRBV3-1
J: TRBJ2-7
D: TRBD1
size: few
CDR3: CATSQDRDSPYEQYF
DNA: TGTGCCACCAGCCAAGACCGGGACAGTCCCTACGAGCAGTACTTC

V: TRBV3-1
J: TRBJ2-3
D: TRBD1
size: many
CDR3: CASSQLRGQGGTDTQYF
DNA: TGTGCCAGCAGCCAACTCCGTGGACAGGGGGGCACAGATACGCAGTATTTT

V: TRBV4-1
J: TRBJ1-2
D: -
size: few
CDR3: CASSQENRGYGYTF
DNA: TGCGCCAGCAGCCAAGAGAACAGAGGCTATGGCTACACCTTC

V: TRBV5-5
J: TRBJ1-2
D: -
size: -
CDR3: CASSFGFEGSYGDTF
DNA: TGTGCCAGCAGCTTCGGATTTGAAGGCAGCTATGGCGACACCTTC

V: TRBV10-3
J: TRBJ2-3
D: -
size: many
CDR3: CAIKPGAQAPDTQYF
DNA: TGTGCCATTAAACCGGGAGCACAAGCCCCAGATACGCAGTATTTT

V: TRBV20-1
J: TRBJ2-7
D: -
size: -
CDR3: CSARDLATGLSYEQYF
DNA: TGCAGTGCTAGAGATCTTGCGACAGGCCTCTCCTACGAGCAGTACTTC

V: TRBV10-2
J: TRBJ2-7
D: TRBD1
size: many
CDR3: CASSWDRASYEQYF
DNA: TGCGCCAGCAGTTGGGACAGGGCCTCCTACGAGCAGTACTTC

V: TRBV7-9
J: TRBJ2-3
D: TRBD2
size: few
CDR3: CASGTSGKDTQYF
DNA: TGTGCCAGCGGGACTAGCGGGAAGGATACGCAGTATTTT

V: TRBV7-2
J: TRBJ2-4
D: -
size: many
CDR3: CASSLARGLAKNIQYF
DNA: TGTGCCAGCAGCTTAGCAAGGGGACTAGCCAAAAACATTCAGTACTTC

V: TRBV28
J: TRBJ1-2
D: TRBD1
size: few
CDR3: CASSLVSQLTGGGYGYTF
DNA: TGTGCCAGCAGTTTAGTGTCCCAACTGACAGGGGGCGGCTATGGCTACACCTTC

V: TRBV11-2
J: TRBJ1-4
D: -
size: -
CDR3: CASSLETTNEKLFF
DNA: TGTGCCAGCAGCTTGGAGACAACTAATGAAAAACTGTTTTTT

V: TRBV3-1
J: TRBJ1-1
D: -
size: many
CDR3: CASSQGHRNTEAFF
DNA: TGTGCCAGCAGCCAAGGTCACCGGAACACTGAAGCTTTCTTT

V: TRBV10-3
J: TRBJ2-2
D: -
size: many
CDR3: CAMEAGRGGELFF
DNA: TGTGCCATGGAGGCGGGGCGCGGCGGGGAGCTGTTTTTT

V: TRBV20-1
J: TRBJ1-2
D: -
size: many
CDR3: CSAEISGTPYGYTF
DNA: TGCAGTGCGGAGATCTCCGGGACACCCTATGGCTACACCTTC

V: TRBV7-2
J: TRBJ2-2
D: -
size: -
CDR3: CASSVRALNTGELFF
DNA: TGTGCCAGCAGCGTCCGGGCCTTAAACACCGGGGAGCTGTTTTTT